The 29 T cell receptor beta chains presented below share a single source sample, sequenced in a study of T cells in localized non-small cell lung cancer. Profiling relied on immunoSEQ multiplex PCR, and the TCRdb table lists in-frame clones only, not all of them. There are tens of thousands of clones in the sample; about 90% occur only once, and about 1.1% lies in the top ten. The starting material was peripheral blood, obtained before any cancer treatment. These receptors were taken from a woman aged 40-69 years with stage I lung adenocarcinoma.

The rearrangement joins TRBV11-2 to TRBJ1-2, with D hard to call. Germline CDR1 and CDR2: SGHAT and FQNNGV. The CDR3 covers 14 residues. The V end was cut by 7 bases, the J end by 4 bases, with 16 bases between. The CDR3 bases are TGTGCCAGCACCCCCGTTGGAGGCTCCTATGGCTACACCTTC. Translation: CASTPVGGSYGYTF.

J is TRBJ1-2 and V is TRBV5-4; 8 nucleotides match TRBD1. The CDR3 runs 13 residues. V lost 3 bases, J lost 7 bases, and 5 bases stayed unmatched. The germline V gene encodes CDR1 SGHNT and CDR2 YYREEE (reference sequence). CDR3 nucleotide sequence: TGTGCCAGCAGCTCTGACAGGGGTTTTGGCTACACCTTC. The encoded protein is CASSSDRGFGYTF.

J is TRBJ2-5 and V is TRBV29-1, with D possibly being TRBD1 (5 bases). V gave up 6 bases and J gave up 5 bases, with 13 bases separating them. The germline gives CDR1 SQVTM, CDR2 ANQGSEA. This CDR3 is built from 12 residues. The CDR3 DNA is TGCAGCGTGACGAGGCAGGGCGAGACCCAGTACTTC. It yields the protein CSVTRQGETQYF.

This clone has just a few counts. This chain links TRBV7-9 with TRBJ2-5, with 9 bases identical to TRBD1. Unmatched junction bases numbered 13, after V lost 6 bases and J lost 5 bases. Germline loops: CDR1 SEHNR, CDR2 FQNEAQ (reference sequence). The CDR3 is 16 amino acids. The DNA for the CDR3 is TGTGCCAGCAGGACGGGACAGGGTTTGAATGGGGAGACCCAGTACTTC. Amino acids: CASRTGQGLNGETQYF.

This chain connects TRBV27 to TRBJ2-3; 9 positions match TRBD2. This CDR3 region has 15 residues. CDR1 MNHEY and CDR2 SMNVEV come from the germline V gene (reference sequence). The junction had 5 bases not matched to a gene; V was cut back by 3 bases and J by 4 bases. DNA of the CDR3: TGTGCCAGCAGTTTTAGCGGGGGCCTTTCAGATACGCAGTATTTT. It specifies CASSFSGGLSDTQYF.

This clone was observed a single time. The CDR3 sequence is CASSLGSLNTGELFF. CDR3 DNA: TGCGCCAGCAGCTTGGGGTCTTTGAACACCGGGGAGCTGTTTTTT. The chain uses TRBV5-1 and TRBJ2-2; no definite D call. With 0 bases removed from V and 1 base from J, the gap between germline ends came to 7 bases. In germline, CDR1 is SGHRS, CDR2 YFSETQ. CDR3 length: 15 amino acids.

The chain is built from TRBV28 and TRBJ2-3, with D perhaps TRBD1 or TRBD2 (5 bases each). CDR3 length equals 15 residues. Germline CDR1 and CDR2: MDHEN and SYDVKM. The V and J ends lost 5 bases and 1 base respectively, with 13 bases between them. CDR3 residues: CASSLNRDGTDTQYF. The CDR3 coding sequence is TGTGCCAGCAGTCTAAACCGGGACGGCACAGATACGCAGTATTTT.

This clone was observed a single time. The chain uses TRBV7-3 and TRBJ2-1; D uncertain. The CDR3 has 15 amino acids. Trimming took 5 bases from V and 1 from J, leaving 12 bases between them. Germline V gene data show CDR1 as SGHTA and CDR2 as FQGTGA. CDR3 DNA sequence: TGTGCCAGCAGCCCTAGATTTGGGTCCTACAATGAGCAGTTCTTC. Residues: CASSPRFGSYNEQFF.

The chain carries TRBV7-9 and TRBJ1-2; 7 nucleotides align to TRBD1. Looked up from germline, CDR1 is SEHNR and CDR2 is FQNEAQ (reference sequence). V shed 1 base and J 4 bases; nucleotides not matched to a gene: 3. The CDR3 contains 14 residues. CDR3 DNA: TGTGCCAGCAGCTTAGGACAGGGCACCTATGGCTACACCTTC. Protein sequence: CASSLGQGTYGYTF.

The J gene is TRBJ2-1, the V gene TRBV7-2, with TRBD2 as a possible D gene (6 bases). Germline V gene lookup returns CDR1 SGHTA and CDR2 FQGNSA. V dropped 5 bases and J dropped 6 bases, with 14 bases sitting between them. The length of the CDR3 is 14 residues. In nucleotides, the CDR3 is TGTGCCAGCAGCCCTCACGGGACTCTCAATGAGCAGTTCTTC. This encodes CASSPHGTLNEQFF.

This rearrangement joins TRBV19 to TRBJ1-2; D is possibly TRBD1 (5 bases). This CDR3 contains 15 residues. CDR1 and CDR2 from the germline V gene are LNHDA and SQIVND (reference sequence). V was shortened by 4 bases and J by 1 base, with 13 bases between the two germline ends. The CDR3 DNA is TGTGCCAGTAGTAGTCCTGGGCAGGGTAACTATGGCTACACCTTC. It is translated as CASSSPGQGNYGYTF. The whole variable domain, remainder taken from reference TRBV19 and TRBJ1-2, is DGGITQSPKYLFRKEGQNVTLSCEQNLNHDAMYWYRQDPGQGLRLIYYSQIVNDFQKGDIAEGYSVSREKKESFPLTVTSAQKNPTAFYLCASSSPGQGNYGYTFGSGTRLTVV.

This clone is a singleton in its sample. The chain couples TRBV30 to TRBJ1-2; D may be TRBD1 (6 bases). CDR1 GTSNPN and CDR2 SVGIG come from the germline V gene (reference sequence). V lost 1 base and J 3 bases, leaving 9 bases between the germline ends. This CDR3 is 13 amino acids long. The CDR3: CAWSATGYYGYTF. The DNA of the CDR3 is TGTGCCTGGAGTGCTACAGGGTACTATGGCTACACCTTC. The full variable domain, with the rest looked up from reference TRBV30 and TRBJ1-2, is SQTIHQWPATLVQPVGSPLSLECTVEGTSNPNLYWYRQAAGRGLQLLFYSVGIGQISSEVPQNLSASRPQDRQFILSSKKLLLSDSGFYLCAWSATGYYGYTFGSGTRLTVV.

The chain carries TRBV5-1 and TRBJ2-5; the match to TRBD1 covers 10 bases. Germline loops: CDR1 SGHRS, CDR2 YFSETQ. The CDR3 has 15 amino acids. Trimming at V came to 3 bases and at J to 4 bases, leaving 6 bases not matched to a gene. CDR3 in amino acids: CASSSTGQGGETQYF. In DNA form, the CDR3 reads TGCGCCAGCAGCTCAACTGGACAGGGGGGAGAGACCCAGTACTTC.

This chain uses TRBV5-6 with TRBJ1-2; D perhaps matches TRBD1 (6 bases). Germline V gives CDR1 SGHDT, CDR2 YYEEEE. The V end lost 1 base, the J end lost 8 bases, and 15 bases lay between the germline ends. The CDR3 runs 14 residues. This chain's CDR3 is CASSLSGVRRGYTF. CDR3 nucleotides: TGTGCCAGCAGCTTGTCAGGGGTAAGGAGGGGCTACACCTTC.

A single count supports this clone. The chain employs TRBV7-2 and TRBJ2-1; 9 nucleotides agree with TRBD2. The CDR3 extends over 16 amino acids. Germline loops: CDR1 SGHTA, CDR2 FQGNSA. Losses at the gene ends were 5 bases for V and 7 bases for J; bases not matched to a gene: 12. The CDR3 DNA follows: TGTGCCAGCAGCCCCTCTCGCGGGGGGGTTACGAATGAGCAGTTCTTC. Amino acid sequence: CASSPSRGGVTNEQFF.

The chain employs TRBV7-9 and TRBJ2-3, with 11 bases that match TRBD1. The CDR3 runs 14 residues. Unmatched junction bases numbered 2, after V lost 5 bases and J lost 4 bases. Germline V gives CDR1 SEHNR, CDR2 FQNEAQ (reference sequence). CDR3 nucleotide sequence: TGTGCCAGCAGCAGGACAGGGGGCCCAGATACGCAGTATTTT. Amino acid sequence: CASSRTGGPDTQYF. Supplemented by reference TRBV7-9 and TRBJ2-3, the full variable domain reads DTGVSQNPRHKITKRGQNVTFRCDPISEHNRLYWYRQTLGQGPEFLTYFQNEAQLEKSRLLSDRFSAERPKGSFSTLEIQRTEQGDSAMYLCASSRTGGPDTQYFGPGTRLTVL.

The chain employs TRBV9 and TRBJ2-6, with 10 bases matching TRBD2. V lost 0 bases, J lost 0 bases, and 9 bases stayed unmatched. The germline gives CDR1 SGDLS, CDR2 YYNGEE. This CDR3 is built from 20 residues. CDR3 residues: CASSVAVGLAVISGANVLTF. The CDR3 bases are TGTGCCAGCAGCGTAGCGGTAGGACTAGCGGTTATCTCTGGGGCCAACGTCCTGACTTTC.

This chain uses TRBV5-1 with TRBJ1-3; the D is unclear. The CDR3 length is 14 residues. V lost 3 bases and J lost 2, with 9 bases in between. Germline values: CDR1 SGHRS, CDR2 YFSETQ. In DNA, the CDR3 is TGCGCCAGCAGCTCCGACACTCCTGGAAACACCATATATTTT. Residues: CASSSDTPGNTIYF.

The V and J genes are TRBV19 and TRBJ1-1, with D tentatively TRBD1 (5 bases). Germline-derived CDR1 and CDR2 are LNHDA and SQIVND (reference sequence). The CDR3 runs to 12 residues. Deletions cut 3 bases from V and 8 bases from J, with 10 bases between. The CDR3 nucleotides read TGTGCCAGTAGTATGCTACAGGAGGAAGCTTTCTTT. This encodes CASSMLQEEAFF.

This clone was observed a single time. The chain combines TRBV9 with TRBJ2-2; D remains ambiguous. V was shortened by 0 bases and J by 9 bases, with 6 bases between the two germline ends. CDR3 length: 12 amino acids. CDR1 SGDLS and CDR2 YYNGEE come from the germline V gene. CDR3 sequence: CASSVVERELFF. In nucleotides, the CDR3 is TGTGCCAGCAGCGTAGTGGAGAGGGAGCTGTTTTTT.

The J gene is TRBJ1-2, the V gene TRBV7-2, with unresolved D. V lost 5 bases to trimming and J lost 5 bases, with 15 bases between them. Germline values: CDR1 SGHTA, CDR2 FQGNSA. This CDR3 contains 14 residues. CDR3 bases: TGTGCCAGCAGCCCAAGCCCGGTTCTATATGGCTACACCTTC. This codes for CASSPSPVLYGYTF.

This chain uses TRBV19 with TRBJ2-3, with D perhaps TRBD1 (6 bases). The CDR3 sequence is 15 residues long. Germline assignment: CDR1 LNHDA and CDR2 SQIVND (reference sequence). Trimming shortened V by 10 bases and J by 2 bases, and 19 bases separated the two germline ends. DNA of the CDR3: TGTGCCATCGACGCCAGGCAGGGGCACACAGATACGCAGTATTTT. This codes for CAIDARQGHTDTQYF. The variable domain in full, with the rest retrieved from reference TRBV19 and TRBJ2-3, is DGGITQSPKYLFRKEGQNVTLSCEQNLNHDAMYWYRQDPGQGLRLIYYSQIVNDFQKGDIAEGYSVSREKKESFPLTVTSAQKNPTAFYLCAIDARQGHTDTQYFGPGTRLTVL.

This clone was picked up one time. The genes are TRBV28 and TRBJ1-2, with TRBD1 matching 8 bases. V was clipped by 8 bases and J by 4 bases; unmatched bases: 12. CDR3 size: 15 residues. Per germline, CDR1 MDHEN and CDR2 SYDVKM. For the CDR3, the DNA is TGTGCCAGCCGAGAAACAGGGGGTCTGGGCTATGGCTACACCTTC. It is translated as CASRETGGLGYGYTF.

This chain links TRBV6-5 with TRBJ1-2, with no clear D. Germline lookup yields CDR1 MNHEY and CDR2 SVGAGI. The CDR3 contains 15 residues. Trimming took off 2 bases at V and 5 bases at J, with 15 bases between the two ends. This chain's CDR3 is CASSYRSSGFYGYTF. The CDR3 DNA follows: TGTGCCAGCAGTTACCGAAGTTCGGGGTTTTATGGCTACACCTTC.

The rearrangement uses TRBV10-1 and TRBJ2-3; TRBD2 agrees at 11 bases. This CDR3 is 15 amino acids long. The ends lost 1 base at V and 6 bases at J; junction bases unmatched: 3. Germline V gene sequence: CDR1 WNHNN, CDR2 SYGVQD (reference sequence). Here the CDR3 DNA reads TGCGCCAGCAGTGAGTTGGCTAGCGGGGGGGATACGCAGTATTTT. Translation: CASSELASGGDTQYF.

To note about this clone: The same CDR3 also results from other DNA sequences found in this sample. The gene calls are TRBV5-1 and TRBJ2-5; D call uncertain. The CDR3 extends over 13 amino acids. The germline gives CDR1 SGHRS, CDR2 YFSETQ. V lost 0 bases and J 3 bases, leaving 6 bases between the germline ends. The CDR3 protein is CASSLGPEETQYF. Written as DNA, the CDR3 is TGCGCCAGCAGCTTGGGGCCGGAAGAGACCCAGTACTTC.

CDR3: CASSLSGQGATSTEAFF. The DNA for the CDR3 is TGTGCCAGCAGCTTATCGGGACAGGGGGCGACTTCCACTGAAGCTTTCTTT. This chain joins TRBV7-2 and TRBJ1-1; 12 bases match TRBD1. The J segment lost 4 bases and the V segment lost 2 bases, leaving 8 bases of the junction unmatched. Germline CDR1 and CDR2: SGHTA and FQGNSA. The CDR3 totals 17 residues. The full variable domain, in which reference TRBV7-2 and TRBJ1-1 provide the parts outside the CDR3, is GAGVSQSPSNKVTEKGKDVELRCDPISGHTALYWYRQSLGQGLEFLIYFQGNSAPDKSGLPSDRFSAERTGGSVSTLTIQRTQQEDSAVYLCASSLSGQGATSTEAFFGQGTRLTVV.

The chain employs TRBV6-5 and TRBJ2-1; 7 bases map to TRBD1. J was trimmed by 9 bases and V by 5 bases; bases with no gene match: 13. CDR3 size: 15 residues. Germline CDR1 MNHEY, CDR2 SVGAGI. The CDR3 DNA follows: TGTGCCAGCAGTCCCGAGGGGGCGCCCACCAGTGAGCAGTTCTTC. Translating gives CASSPEGAPTSEQFF.

The chain couples TRBV12-5 to TRBJ2-2, with 9 bases aligning to TRBD2. In germline, CDR1 is LGHNT, CDR2 FRNRAP. This CDR3 region has 22 residues. Trimming cost V 5 bases and J 0 bases; bases outside gene matches: 22. This CDR3 is CASGAYRPTARLAEANTGELFF. The CDR3 DNA sequence: TGTGCTAGTGGTGCCTACCGACCGACAGCCAGACTAGCGGAGGCGAACACCGGGGAGCTGTTTTTT.